Listed below are T cell receptor beta chains from one sample, sequenced in a study of T cell clonotyping in hematopoietic cell transplantation. Here immunoSEQ multiplex PCR was the method, and the copy in TCRdb shows in-frame clones only, minus some. This sample has 35,000 to 45,000 clones; 75% to 90% occur once, and the top ten carry approximately 2%. The sequenced sample consisted of peripheral blood mononuclear cells. The receptor source for this set is a woman between 40 and 55 years old in good health. Some clones in this sample may be carry-over from other donors' samples. The CDR3 runs from the conserved cysteine through the conserved F or W. The order of the fields is V gene, J gene, clone size, D gene, CDR3 length, CDR3 DNA, CDR3 protein. A D gene is named only where the DNA matches it firmly. Clone size is given for some rows only: seen once, a few or many times, or a class if the clone is expanded.

v_gene: TRBV7-9; j_gene: TRBJ2-3; abundance: -; d_gene: TRBD2; len: 15; CDR3nt: TGTGCCAGCAACCTCCCGCGGGGGGGACAAGATACGCAGTATTTT; CDR3aa: CASNLPRGGQDTQYF
v_gene: TRBV9; j_gene: TRBJ1-2; abundance: -; d_gene: -; len: 15; CDR3nt: TGTGCCAGCAGCCCGGGTTTGACAGATAACTATGGCTACACCTTC; CDR3aa: CASSPGLTDNYGYTF
v_gene: TRBV7-2; j_gene: TRBJ1-2; abundance: once; d_gene: TRBD1; len: 16; CDR3nt: TGTGCCAGCAGCTTAGGGGGACAGGCTTCTAACTATGGCTACACCTTC; CDR3aa: CASSLGGQASNYGYTF
v_gene: TRBV7-2; j_gene: TRBJ2-1; abundance: -; d_gene: -; len: 15; CDR3nt: TGTGCCAGCAGCTTAGTGGTGGTCGCGTCGGGGGAGCAGTTCTTC; CDR3aa: CASSLVVVASGEQFF
v_gene: TRBV4-3; j_gene: TRBJ2-7; abundance: -; d_gene: -; len: 16; CDR3nt: TGCGCCAGCAGCCAAGCCCCCTTCTCCCCCTCCTACGAGCAGTACTTC; CDR3aa: CASSQAPFSPSYEQYF
v_gene: TRBV5-4; j_gene: TRBJ2-7; abundance: -; d_gene: TRBD1; len: 13; CDR3nt: TGTGCCAGCTCAGGGGGCCGTAGGTACGAGCAGTACTTC; CDR3aa: CASSGGRRYEQYF
v_gene: TRBV6-1; j_gene: TRBJ1-5; abundance: -; d_gene: -; len: 14; CDR3nt: TGTGCCAGCAGTGAACTGGAGGCTGATCAGCCCCAGCATTTT; CDR3aa: CASSELEADQPQHF
v_gene: TRBV5-1; j_gene: TRBJ2-5; abundance: few; d_gene: TRBD2; len: 16; CDR3nt: TGCGCCAGCAGCCCGGGACTAGCGGGAGGGCGAGAGACCCAGTACTTC; CDR3aa: CASSPGLAGGRETQYF
v_gene: TRBV7-2; j_gene: TRBJ2-3; abundance: -; d_gene: TRBD2; len: 14; CDR3nt: TGTGCCAGCAGCTTATGGGAGGGCGGGGATACGCAGTATTTT; CDR3aa: CASSLWEGGDTQYF
v_gene: TRBV19; j_gene: TRBJ1-5; abundance: -; d_gene: -; len: 15; CDR3nt: TGTGCCAGTAGTGAAGGGGCCGGCCGGAGTCAGCCCCAGCATTTT; CDR3aa: CASSEGAGRSQPQHF
v_gene: TRBV28; j_gene: TRBJ2-7; abundance: -; d_gene: TRBD2; len: 15; CDR3nt: TGTGCCAGCAGACAGGGACTAGCGGGGTCCTACGAGCAGTACTTC; CDR3aa: CASRQGLAGSYEQYF
v_gene: TRBV19; j_gene: TRBJ2-3; abundance: -; d_gene: TRBD2; len: 15; CDR3nt: TGTGCCAGTAGTGGCCTAGCGGGAGCCGTAGATACGCAGTATTTT; CDR3aa: CASSGLAGAVDTQYF
v_gene: TRBV14; j_gene: TRBJ2-6; abundance: -; d_gene: -; len: 18; CDR3nt: TGTGCCAGCAGCCGCGAAGACAGGTTTGGGTCTGGGGCCAACGTCCTGACTTTC; CDR3aa: CASSREDRFGSGANVLTF
v_gene: TRBV6-5; j_gene: TRBJ1-1; abundance: -; d_gene: -; len: 13; CDR3nt: TGTGCCAGCAGCAGAGGGGGAGGAACTGAAGCTTTCTTT; CDR3aa: CASSRGGGTEAFF
v_gene: TRBV9; j_gene: TRBJ2-3; abundance: -; d_gene: TRBD2; len: 16; CDR3nt: TGTGCCAGCAGCCTGGCTAGCGGGAGGGCCATAGATACGCAGTATTTT; CDR3aa: CASSLASGRAIDTQYF
v_gene: TRBV6-1; j_gene: TRBJ1-2; abundance: -; d_gene: TRBD1; len: 13; CDR3nt: TGTGCCAGCAGGACGACAGGGACCTATGGCTACACCTTC; CDR3aa: CASRTTGTYGYTF
v_gene: TRBV14; j_gene: TRBJ2-3; abundance: once; d_gene: -; len: 15; CDR3nt: TGTGCCAGCAGCCAAGTTCTGGGAGGCACAGATACGCAGTATTTT; CDR3aa: CASSQVLGGTDTQYF
v_gene: TRBV30; j_gene: TRBJ2-5; abundance: once; d_gene: -; len: 14; CDR3nt: TGTGCCTGGAGTGTGGGGGACCTCCAAGAGACCCAGTACTTC; CDR3aa: CAWSVGDLQETQYF
v_gene: TRBV4-3; j_gene: TRBJ1-3; abundance: -; d_gene: -; len: 18; CDR3nt: TGCGCCAGCAGCCAAGCTGCAGGCAGTGATAGCTCTGGAAACACCATATATTTT; CDR3aa: CASSQAAGSDSSGNTIYF
v_gene: TRBV7-2; j_gene: TRBJ2-7; abundance: -; d_gene: TRBD2; len: 17; CDR3nt: TGTGCCATCTCGACTGGACTAGCGGGAGGGCCGGCCTACGAGCAGTACTTC; CDR3aa: CAISTGLAGGPAYEQYF
v_gene: TRBV9; j_gene: TRBJ1-3; abundance: -; d_gene: -; len: 14; CDR3nt: TGTGCCAGCAGCGTAAGTTGGTCGGCAAACACCATATATTTT; CDR3aa: CASSVSWSANTIYF
v_gene: TRBV11-3; j_gene: TRBJ2-5; abundance: -; d_gene: -; len: 13; CDR3nt: TGTGCCAGCAGCTTAGGGAGGTCGGAGACCCAGTACTTC; CDR3aa: CASSLGRSETQYF
v_gene: TRBV27; j_gene: TRBJ2-7; abundance: -; d_gene: -; len: 14; CDR3nt: TGTGCCAGCAGTTTAGTCAGGGGGGCGCTCGAGCAGTACTTC; CDR3aa: CASSLVRGALEQYF
v_gene: TRBV4-2; j_gene: TRBJ1-1; abundance: -; d_gene: -; len: 14; CDR3nt: TGTGCCAGCAGCCAACAGCAGATGAACACTGAAGCTTTCTTT; CDR3aa: CASSQQQMNTEAFF
v_gene: TRBV2; j_gene: TRBJ1-2; abundance: -; d_gene: -; len: 11; CDR3nt: TGTGCCAGCAGTGAACGGGAAAGCTACACCTTC; CDR3aa: CASSERESYTF
v_gene: TRBV4-2; j_gene: TRBJ2-3; abundance: -; d_gene: TRBD2; len: 18; CDR3nt: TGTGCCAGCAGCCAAGATCGGCTAGCGGGCCATAACACAGATACGCAGTATTTT; CDR3aa: CASSQDRLAGHNTDTQYF
v_gene: TRBV5-8; j_gene: TRBJ2-3; abundance: -; d_gene: -; len: 14; CDR3nt: TGTGCCAGCAGCTGGACGGAAGACACAGATACGCAGTATTTT; CDR3aa: CASSWTEDTDTQYF
v_gene: TRBV18; j_gene: TRBJ2-7; abundance: -; d_gene: TRBD2; len: 15; CDR3nt: TGTGCCAGCTCACCAGGGCTAGCGGGAGACCACGAGCAGTACTTC; CDR3aa: CASSPGLAGDHEQYF
v_gene: TRBV7-8; j_gene: TRBJ2-7; abundance: -; d_gene: TRBD2; len: 15; CDR3nt: TGTGCCAGCAGCTCCTCCCTAGCGGCTCAGCTCGAGCAGTACTTC; CDR3aa: CASSSSLAAQLEQYF
v_gene: TRBV7-9; j_gene: TRBJ1-1; abundance: once; d_gene: -; len: 13; CDR3nt: TGTGCCAGCAGCTCCACCTCCGGGACAGAAGCTTTCTTT; CDR3aa: CASSSTSGTEAFF
v_gene: TRBV25-1; j_gene: TRBJ2-7; abundance: -; d_gene: -; len: 14; CDR3nt: TGTGCCAGCAGCGAAGAGGGGGTGCTGGATGAGCAGTACTTC; CDR3aa: CASSEEGVLDEQYF
v_gene: TRBV11-3; j_gene: TRBJ1-1; abundance: -; d_gene: -; len: 13; CDR3nt: TGTGCCAGCAGCTACGATGCACGTACTGAAGCTTTCTTT; CDR3aa: CASSYDARTEAFF
v_gene: TRBV4-3; j_gene: TRBJ1-3; abundance: -; d_gene: -; len: 13; CDR3nt: TGCGCCAGCAGCCAAGAAAATACAGGGACTAGACATTTT; CDR3aa: CASSQENTGTRHF
v_gene: TRBV6-5; j_gene: TRBJ2-7; abundance: -; d_gene: -; len: 15; CDR3nt: TGTGCCAGCAGTACCGCGAGGCGGCCCCCCTACGAGCAGTACTTC; CDR3aa: CASSTARRPPYEQYF
v_gene: TRBV27; j_gene: TRBJ1-3; abundance: -; d_gene: TRBD1; len: 17; CDR3nt: TGTGCCAGCAGTTTAGTAGGGGAACAGGGGAGCCGGGGCACCATATATTTT; CDR3aa: CASSLVGEQGSRGTIYF
v_gene: TRBV6-4; j_gene: TRBJ2-6; abundance: -; d_gene: -; len: 17; CDR3nt: TGTGCCAGCAGTGACTCGAGACTGTACTCTGGGGCCAACGTCCTGACTTTC; CDR3aa: CASSDSRLYSGANVLTF
v_gene: TRBV7-2; j_gene: TRBJ2-1; abundance: -; d_gene: -; len: 12; CDR3nt: TGTGCCAGCAGCTTAGTGGGGAATGAGCAGTTCTTC; CDR3aa: CASSLVGNEQFF
v_gene: TRBV5-1; j_gene: TRBJ2-7; abundance: -; d_gene: -; len: 14; CDR3nt: TGCGCCAGCAGCCCGGGCAGGGACCGCCGAAGTGTTCTATTC; CDR3aa: CASSPGRDRRSVLF
v_gene: TRBV5-4; j_gene: TRBJ2-7; abundance: -; d_gene: -; len: 14; CDR3nt: TGTGCCAGCAGCTTGGACCCTAAATCCCACGAGCAGTACTTC; CDR3aa: CASSLDPKSHEQYF
v_gene: TRBV15; j_gene: TRBJ2-3; abundance: -; d_gene: TRBD2; len: 14; CDR3nt: TGTGCCACCAGCAGTGGGTTAGCGGGAGGTTTGCAGTATTTT; CDR3aa: CATSSGLAGGLQYF
v_gene: TRBV19; j_gene: TRBJ1-5; abundance: -; d_gene: -; len: 13; CDR3nt: TGTGCCAGTAGCCGGGGGATCAATCAGCCCCAGCATTTT; CDR3aa: CASSRGINQPQHF
v_gene: TRBV29-1; j_gene: TRBJ2-7; abundance: once; d_gene: TRBD2; len: 15; CDR3nt: TGCAGCGTTGAAACGGGACTAGCGGGAGTCCGCGAGCAGTACTTC; CDR3aa: CSVETGLAGVREQYF
v_gene: TRBV7-2; j_gene: TRBJ2-5; abundance: -; d_gene: -; len: 13; CDR3nt: TGTGCCAGCAGCCCCGGACCCCGGGAGACCCAGTACTTC; CDR3aa: CASSPGPRETQYF
v_gene: TRBV4-1; j_gene: TRBJ1-2; abundance: -; d_gene: TRBD1; len: 16; CDR3nt: TGCGCCAGCAGCCACAGGGACAGGCAACCTAACTATGGCTACACCTTC; CDR3aa: CASSHRDRQPNYGYTF
v_gene: TRBV27; j_gene: TRBJ1-1; abundance: -; d_gene: TRBD1; len: 14; CDR3nt: TGTGCCAGCAGTTTAGGGACAGGGCTCACTGAAGCTTTCTTT; CDR3aa: CASSLGTGLTEAFF
v_gene: TRBV10-1; j_gene: TRBJ2-2; abundance: -; d_gene: -; len: 14; CDR3nt: TGCGCCAGCAGTGATACAGGGTCCACCGGGGAGCTGTTTTTT; CDR3aa: CASSDTGSTGELFF
v_gene: TRBV30; j_gene: TRBJ2-5; abundance: -; d_gene: -; len: 14; CDR3nt: TGTGCCTGGACCCGGGGCACAGGTCAAGAGACCCAGTACTTC; CDR3aa: CAWTRGTGQETQYF
v_gene: TRBV7-2; j_gene: TRBJ2-1; abundance: -; d_gene: -; len: 11; CDR3nt: TGTGCCAGCAGCTTATTGGATGAGCAGTTCTTC; CDR3aa: CASSLLDEQFF
v_gene: TRBV30; j_gene: TRBJ2-2; abundance: -; d_gene: -; len: 13; CDR3nt: TGTGCCTGGCATTCACCGGTATCTGGGGAGCTGTTTTTT; CDR3aa: CAWHSPVSGELFF
v_gene: TRBV28; j_gene: TRBJ2-1; abundance: few; d_gene: -; len: 15; CDR3nt: TGTGCCAGCAGTTCCGTAGACAGCCTAGGGGATGAGCAGTTCTTC; CDR3aa: CASSSVDSLGDEQFF
v_gene: TRBV7-2; j_gene: TRBJ2-7; abundance: once; d_gene: -; len: 12; CDR3nt: TGTGCCAGCAGCCGGGCCGGGGACGAGCAGTACTTC; CDR3aa: CASSRAGDEQYF
v_gene: TRBV11-2; j_gene: TRBJ1-1; abundance: -; d_gene: -; len: 14; CDR3nt: TGTGCCAGCAGCTTATCCGGGGTGAACACTGAAGCTTTCTTT; CDR3aa: CASSLSGVNTEAFF
v_gene: TRBV11-3; j_gene: TRBJ2-3; abundance: -; d_gene: -; len: 14; CDR3nt: TGTGCCAGCAGCCGGGCGGTCGGGGCAGATACGCAGTATTTT; CDR3aa: CASSRAVGADTQYF
v_gene: TRBV5-1; j_gene: TRBJ1-5; abundance: once; d_gene: -; len: 15; CDR3nt: TGCGCCAGCAGCCCTGAGCCGGCCGAAGGTCAGCCCCAGCATTTT; CDR3aa: CASSPEPAEGQPQHF
v_gene: TRBV27; j_gene: TRBJ1-2; abundance: -; d_gene: -; len: 14; CDR3nt: TGTGCCAGCAGTCGAATAGGGGAGTTCTATGGCTACACCTTC; CDR3aa: CASSRIGEFYGYTF